Listed here are 2 T cell receptor beta chains from one sample, sequenced in a study of cytomegalovirus exposure and HLA in healthy donors listed by TCRdb under 2017. Library generation was performed with the immunoSEQ multiplex PCR assay. TCRdb carries this immuneACCESS record with in-frame sequences only. Its versions omit some clonotypes, under half of them owing to an unresolved V gene in the studies checked, with the rest unexplained. The sample includes under 250,000 clones, with about 90% observed a single time. Clones ranked in the top ten supply about 12% of the sample. What was sequenced was PBMCs. The receptors were sampled from a man aged 18 to 30 in good health and CMV-seropositive.

This chain joins TRBV4-2 and TRBJ1-1, with D possibly TRBD1 on 5 matching bases. Per the germline V gene, CDR1 is LGHNA and CDR2 is YNFKEQ. This CDR3 has 15 amino acids. Trimming shortened V by 0 bases and J by 4 bases, and 12 bases separated the two germline ends. The CDR3, as DNA: TGTGCCAGCAGCCAAGAGGCCCGGGACCGCACTGAAGCTTTCTTT. Translated, it gives CASSQEARDRTEAFF.

The J gene is TRBJ2-7, the V gene TRBV5-1, with 7 bases fitting TRBD1. The CDR3 has 15 amino acids. Germline CDR1 and CDR2: SGHRS and YFSETQ. The ends lost 4 bases at V and 1 base at J; junction bases unmatched: 8. This CDR3 reads CASSRTGTVSYEQYF. The CDR3 nucleotides are TGCGCCAGCAGCCGAACCGGGACAGTGTCCTACGAGCAGTACTTC. Based on the CDR3 plus reference TRBV5-1 and TRBJ2-7, the full variable domain is KAGVTQTPRYLIKTRGQQVTLSCSPISGHRSVSWYQQTPGQGLQFLFEYFSETQRNKGNFPGRFSGRQFSNSRSEMNVSTLELGDSALYLCASSRTGTVSYEQYFGPGTRLTVT.